These 2 T cell receptor beta chains originate from one sample sequenced in a study of cytomegalovirus exposure and HLA in healthy donors. Primers for the PCR totalled 60 Vbeta and 13 Jbeta. Sequenced by immunoSEQ multiplex PCR; TCRdb stores in-frame clones only, minus some. The data show over 150,000 clones, roughly 76% seen once. The source material was PBMCs. Receptors originate from a male donor in good health and CMV-seronegative.

The chain combines TRBV27 with TRBJ2-7; 7 bases are a match to TRBD1. Trimming removed 5 bases from V and 3 bases from J; junction bases left unmatched: 10. The CDR3 covers 15 residues. CDR1 MNHEY and CDR2 SMNVEV come from the germline V gene (reference sequence). The CDR3 nucleotides read TGTGCCAGCAGTCCAAAGACAGGGCAAAACTACGAGCAGTACTTC. Its translation is CASSPKTGQNYEQYF.

The chain links TRBV7-9 to TRBJ1-4, with TRBD1 as a possible D gene (5 bases). The CDR3 length is 14 residues. Trimming removed 4 bases at V and 5 bases at J, with 11 bases between. Germline CDR1 and CDR2: SEHNR and FQNEAQ (reference sequence). Here the CDR3 DNA reads TGTGCCAGCAGCTCCGGCGGGGGGAATGAAAAACTGTTTTTT. Its translation is CASSSGGGNEKLFF.